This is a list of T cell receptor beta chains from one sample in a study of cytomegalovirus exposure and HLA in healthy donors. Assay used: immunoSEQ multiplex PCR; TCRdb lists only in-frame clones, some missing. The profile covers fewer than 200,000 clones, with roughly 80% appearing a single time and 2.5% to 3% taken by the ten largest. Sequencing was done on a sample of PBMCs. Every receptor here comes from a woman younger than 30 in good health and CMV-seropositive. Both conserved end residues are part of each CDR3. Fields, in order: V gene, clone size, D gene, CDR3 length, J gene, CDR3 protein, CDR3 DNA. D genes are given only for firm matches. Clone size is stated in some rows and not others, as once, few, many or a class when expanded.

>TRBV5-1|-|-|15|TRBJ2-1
CASSLAAPGVYEQFF
TGCGCCAGCAGCTTGGCTGCTCCGGGGGTATATGAGCAGTTCTTC
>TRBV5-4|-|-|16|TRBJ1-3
CASSSGGSSSGNTIYF
TGTGCCAGCAGCTCGGGAGGGTCCTCCTCTGGAAACACCATATATTTT
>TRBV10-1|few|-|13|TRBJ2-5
CASSREVEETQYF
TGCGCCAGCAGCCGAGAGGTGGAAGAGACCCAGTACTTC
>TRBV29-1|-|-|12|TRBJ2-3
CSAGILTDTQYF
TGCAGCGCCGGGATACTTACAGATACGCAGTATTTT
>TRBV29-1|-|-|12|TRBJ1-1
CSVSQMNTEAFF
TGCAGCGTGTCACAAATGAACACTGAAGCTTTCTTT
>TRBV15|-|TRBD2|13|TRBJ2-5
CATGGGFQETQYF
TGTGCCACCGGGGGAGGGTTCCAAGAGACCCAGTACTTC
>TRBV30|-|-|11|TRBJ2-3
CAWTFGDTQYF
TGTGCCTGGACCTTCGGGGATACGCAGTATTTT
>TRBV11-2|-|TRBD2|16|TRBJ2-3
CASSILAGPSTDTQYF
TGTGCCAGCAGCATACTAGCGGGGCCTAGCACAGATACGCAGTATTTT
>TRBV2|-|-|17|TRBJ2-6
CASSERSRGSGANVLTF
TGTGCCAGCAGTGAACGGAGCCGGGGCTCTGGGGCCAACGTCCTGACTTTC
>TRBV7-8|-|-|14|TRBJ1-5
CASSLRESNQPQHF
TGTGCCAGCAGCTTACGGGAGTCCAATCAGCCCCAGCATTTT
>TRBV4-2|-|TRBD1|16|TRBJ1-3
CASSQGQGYSGNTIYF
TGTGCCAGCAGCCAAGGACAGGGGTACTCTGGAAACACCATATATTTT
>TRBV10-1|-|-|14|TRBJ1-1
CASSFGPTGTEAFF
TGCGCCAGCAGTTTCGGGCCCACGGGGACTGAAGCTTTCTTT
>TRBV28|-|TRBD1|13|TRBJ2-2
CASSLGTGRELFF
TGTGCCAGCAGCCTCGGGACAGGTCGGGAGCTGTTTTTT
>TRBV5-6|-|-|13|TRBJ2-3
CASSLERADTQYF
TGTGCCAGCAGCTTGGAGCGAGCAGATACGCAGTATTTT
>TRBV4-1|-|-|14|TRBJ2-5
CASSQAPLAETQYF
TGCGCCAGCAGCCAAGCCCCCTTGGCAGAGACCCAGTACTTC
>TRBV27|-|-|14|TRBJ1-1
CASSFSTANTEAFF
TGTGCCAGCAGTTTTTCCACAGCGAACACTGAAGCTTTCTTT
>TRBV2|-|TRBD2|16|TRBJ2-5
CASRGLRLAGEETQYF
TGTGCCAGCAGGGGTTTGAGACTAGCGGGGGAAGAGACCCAGTACTTC
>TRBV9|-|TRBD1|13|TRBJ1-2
CASSVTGIYGYTF
TGTGCCAGCAGCGTGACAGGGATCTATGGCTACACCTTC
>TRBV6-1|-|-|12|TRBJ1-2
CASGEEGYGYTF
TGTGCCAGTGGGGAGGAGGGCTATGGCTACACCTTC
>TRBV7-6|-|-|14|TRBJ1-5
CASSLAAGNQPQHF
TGTGCCAGCAGCTTAGCGGCGGGTAATCAGCCCCAGCATTTT
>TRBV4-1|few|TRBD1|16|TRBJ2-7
CASSQGADRVTYEQYF
TGCGCCAGCAGCCAAGGGGCGGACAGGGTCACCTACGAGCAGTACTTC
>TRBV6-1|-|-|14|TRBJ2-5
CASRPGQYQETQYF
TGTGCCAGCAGGCCGGGACAATACCAAGAGACCCAGTACTTC
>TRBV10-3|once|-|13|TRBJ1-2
CAIGEPGDYGYTF
TGTGCCATCGGGGAGCCTGGGGACTATGGCTACACCTTC
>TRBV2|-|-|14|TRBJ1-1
CASHLGGAVTEAFF
TGTGCCAGCCATCTTGGGGGGGCGGTCACTGAAGCTTTCTTT
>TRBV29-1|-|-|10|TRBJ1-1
CSVGQTEAFF
TGCAGCGTTGGACAGACTGAAGCTTTCTTT
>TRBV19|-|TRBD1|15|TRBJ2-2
CASRDRGVSTGELFF
TGTGCCAGTAGGGACAGGGGAGTGAGCACCGGGGAGCTGTTTTTT
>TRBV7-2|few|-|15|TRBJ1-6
CASSLYPGIYSPLHF
TGTGCCAGCAGCTTATATCCAGGGATTTATTCACCCCTCCACTTT
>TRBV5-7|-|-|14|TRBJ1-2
CASTAINRRLGYTF
TGTGCCAGCACGGCGATTAACAGGCGTTTAGGCTACACCTTC
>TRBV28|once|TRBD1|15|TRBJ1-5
CASKSPTGSNQPQHF
TGTGCCAGCAAATCGCCGACAGGGAGCAATCAGCCCCAGCATTTT
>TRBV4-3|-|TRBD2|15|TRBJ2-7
CASSQVWRGGYEQYF
TGCGCCAGCAGCCAAGTGTGGCGGGGGGGCTACGAGCAGTACTTC
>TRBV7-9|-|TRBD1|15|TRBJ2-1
CASRKGQGKYNEQFF
TGTGCCAGCAGAAAAGGACAGGGAAAATACAATGAGCAGTTCTTC
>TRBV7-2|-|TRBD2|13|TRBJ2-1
CASSDLGGSTQFF
TGTGCCAGCAGCGATCTGGGGGGGAGTACGCAGTTCTTC
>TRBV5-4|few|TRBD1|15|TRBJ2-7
CASSLEQGGSYEQYF
TGTGCCAGCAGCTTGGAACAGGGGGGCTCCTACGAGCAGTACTTC
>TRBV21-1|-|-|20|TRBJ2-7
CASSKVSSGGTLRLRYEQYF
TGTGCCAGCAGCAAAGTTAGTAGCGGGGGAACCTTAAGGTTGAGGTACGAGCAGTACTTC
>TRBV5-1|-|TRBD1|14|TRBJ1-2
CASSRQGADYGYTF
TGCGCCAGCAGCCGACAGGGGGCTGACTATGGCTACACCTTC
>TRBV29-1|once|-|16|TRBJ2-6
CSALGRGKAGANVLTF
TGCAGCGCCCTGGGCAGGGGAAAAGCTGGGGCCAACGTCCTGACTTTC
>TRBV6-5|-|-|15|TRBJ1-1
CASSYSRTPNTEAFF
TGTGCCAGCAGTTATTCCCGGACACCGAACACTGAAGCTTTCTTT
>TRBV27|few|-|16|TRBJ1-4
CASSPSGLVASEKLFF
TGTGCCAGCAGCCCATCCGGACTTGTCGCGTCTGAAAAACTGTTTTTT
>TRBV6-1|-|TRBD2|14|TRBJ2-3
CASSYSGPTDTQYF
TGTGCCAGCAGTTATAGCGGGCCGACAGATACGCAGTATTTT